This T cell receptor beta chain appears in the sequencing data of a study of technical replicates of blood from a handful of donors (dated by TCRdb to 2016 to 2017). As for this clone: The antigen it binds to is not known. The record has no base qualities; no much larger clone is one base away.

Preparation of the library involved the immunoSEQ multiplex PCR assay. TCRdb carries this immuneACCESS record with in-frame sequences only. Its versions omit some clonotypes, under half of them owing to an unresolved V gene in the studies checked, with the rest unexplained. Present in this sample are around 76,000 clones, 85% to 95% of which were seen just once. The ten largest clones take up 0.25% to 0.35% of the sample. Input material: T cells isolated from PBMCs. The clonotype was recovered from a human donor in good health.

In nucleotides, the sequence is TGTGCCAGCAGCTTACTCCAGGGCCTCTCCTACGAGCAGTACTTC. Its coded protein is CASSLLQGLSYEQYF. The chain couples TRBV7-9 to TRBJ2-7; TRBD1 could be the D gene, as 5 bases match. CDR1 and CDR2 are read off the germline V gene (reference sequence) as SEHNR and FQNEAQ. V is clipped by 2 bases and J by 0 bases, and the sequence between their germline boundaries is 11 bases long. From its cysteine to its phenylalanine, the CDR3 spans 15 amino acids. Kept here is only the CDR3 DNA, which spans 45 bases and is read in frame from base 1.